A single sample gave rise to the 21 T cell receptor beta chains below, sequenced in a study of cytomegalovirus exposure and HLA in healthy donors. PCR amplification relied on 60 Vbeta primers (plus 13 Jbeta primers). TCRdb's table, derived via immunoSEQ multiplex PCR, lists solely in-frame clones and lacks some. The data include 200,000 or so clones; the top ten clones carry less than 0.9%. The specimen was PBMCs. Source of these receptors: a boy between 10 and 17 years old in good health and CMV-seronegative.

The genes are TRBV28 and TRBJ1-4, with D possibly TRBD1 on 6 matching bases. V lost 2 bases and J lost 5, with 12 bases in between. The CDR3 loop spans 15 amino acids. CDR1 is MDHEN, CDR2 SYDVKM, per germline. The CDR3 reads CASSLTDRSNEKLFF. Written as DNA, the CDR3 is TGTGCCAGCAGTTTAACGGACAGAAGCAATGAAAAACTGTTTTTT.

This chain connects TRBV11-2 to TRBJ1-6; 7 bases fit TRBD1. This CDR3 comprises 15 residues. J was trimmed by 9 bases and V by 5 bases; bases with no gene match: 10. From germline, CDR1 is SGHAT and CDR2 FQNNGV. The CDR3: CASSPTTGAGSPLHF. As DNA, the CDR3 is TGTGCCAGCAGCCCTACAACAGGGGCCGGTTCACCCCTCCACTTT.

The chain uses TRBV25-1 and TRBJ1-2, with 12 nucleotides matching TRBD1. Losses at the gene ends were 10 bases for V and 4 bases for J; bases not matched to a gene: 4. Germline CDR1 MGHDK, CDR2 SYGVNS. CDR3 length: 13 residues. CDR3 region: CATGTGGTYGYTF. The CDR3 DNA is TGTGCCACCGGGACAGGGGGCACCTATGGCTACACCTTC.

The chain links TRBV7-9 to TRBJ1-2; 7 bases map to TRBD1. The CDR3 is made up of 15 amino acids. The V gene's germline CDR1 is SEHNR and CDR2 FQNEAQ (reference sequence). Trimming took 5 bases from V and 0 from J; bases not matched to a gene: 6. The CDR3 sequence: CASSTTQGSNYGYTF. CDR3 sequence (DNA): TGTGCCAGCAGCACCACACAGGGGTCTAACTATGGCTACACCTTC. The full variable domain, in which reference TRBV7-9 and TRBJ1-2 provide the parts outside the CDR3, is DTGVSQNPRHKITKRGQNVTFRCDPISEHNRLYWYRQTLGQGPEFLTYFQNEAQLEKSRLLSDRFSAERPKGSFSTLEIQRTEQGDSAMYLCASSTTQGSNYGYTFGSGTRLTVV.

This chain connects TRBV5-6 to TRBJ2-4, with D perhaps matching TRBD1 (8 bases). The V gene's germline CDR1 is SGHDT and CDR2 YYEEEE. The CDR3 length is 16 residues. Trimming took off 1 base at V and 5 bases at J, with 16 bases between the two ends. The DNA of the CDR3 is TGTGCCAGCAGCTTGATACAGGGGGGAGGGGAAAACATTCAGTACTTC. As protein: CASSLIQGGGENIQYF.

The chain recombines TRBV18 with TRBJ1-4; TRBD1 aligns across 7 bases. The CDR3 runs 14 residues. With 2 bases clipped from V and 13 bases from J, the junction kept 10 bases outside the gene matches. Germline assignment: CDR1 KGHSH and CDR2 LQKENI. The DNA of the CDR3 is TGTGCCAGCTCACCAGACAGGGTGGCCTGGGGACTGTTTTTT. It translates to CASSPDRVAWGLFF.

CDR3 sequence: CASSLPGERGGRVTGELFF. CDR3 nucleotides: TGTGCCAGCAGCCTTCCGGGGGAGCGGGGGGGCCGGGTCACCGGGGAGCTGTTTTTT. The chain is built from TRBV7-2 and TRBJ2-2; TRBD2 agrees at 10 bases. Germline V gene sequence: CDR1 SGHTA, CDR2 FQGNSA. J lost 4 bases, V lost 5 bases, and 16 bases had no gene match. This CDR3 has 19 amino acids.

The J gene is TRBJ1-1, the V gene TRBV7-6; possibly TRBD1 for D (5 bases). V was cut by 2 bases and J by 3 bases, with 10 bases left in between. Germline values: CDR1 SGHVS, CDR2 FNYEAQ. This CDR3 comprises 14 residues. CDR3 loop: CASSLQGGDTEAFF. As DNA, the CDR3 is TGTGCCAGCAGCTTACAGGGCGGGGACACTGAAGCTTTCTTT.

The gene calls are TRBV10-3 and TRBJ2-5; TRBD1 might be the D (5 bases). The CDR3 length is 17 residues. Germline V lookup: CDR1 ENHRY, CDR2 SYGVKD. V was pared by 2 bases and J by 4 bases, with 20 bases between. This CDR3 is CAISEQGGQGLLETQYF. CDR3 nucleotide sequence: TGTGCCATCAGTGAGCAGGGTGGTCAGGGCCTCTTAGAGACCCAGTACTTC.

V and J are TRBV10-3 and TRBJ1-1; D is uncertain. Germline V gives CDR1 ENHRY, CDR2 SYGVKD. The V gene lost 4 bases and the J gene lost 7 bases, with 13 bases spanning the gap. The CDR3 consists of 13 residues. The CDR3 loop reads CAISGAGLDEAFF. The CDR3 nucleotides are TGTGCCATCAGTGGAGCAGGCCTTGATGAAGCTTTCTTT.

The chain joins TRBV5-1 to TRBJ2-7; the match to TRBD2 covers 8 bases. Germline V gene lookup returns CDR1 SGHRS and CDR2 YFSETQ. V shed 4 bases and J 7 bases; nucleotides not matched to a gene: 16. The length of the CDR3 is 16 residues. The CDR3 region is CASSTQTGTSSLEQYF. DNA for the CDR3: TGCGCCAGCAGCACCCAGACCGGGACTAGTTCTTTGGAGCAGTACTTC.

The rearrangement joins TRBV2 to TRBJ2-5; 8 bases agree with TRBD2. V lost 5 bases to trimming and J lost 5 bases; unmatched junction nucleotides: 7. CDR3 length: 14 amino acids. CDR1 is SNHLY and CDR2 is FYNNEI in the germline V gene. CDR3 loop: CASSLGGAGETQYF. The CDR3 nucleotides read TGTGCCAGCAGTCTCGGGGGGGCCGGGGAGACCCAGTACTTC.

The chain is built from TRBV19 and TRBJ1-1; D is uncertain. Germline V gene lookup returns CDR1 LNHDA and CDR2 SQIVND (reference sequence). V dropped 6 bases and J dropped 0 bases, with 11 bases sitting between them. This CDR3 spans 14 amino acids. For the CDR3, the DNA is TGTGCCAGTAGCCACCTCCACATGAACACTGAAGCTTTCTTT. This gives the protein CASSHLHMNTEAFF.

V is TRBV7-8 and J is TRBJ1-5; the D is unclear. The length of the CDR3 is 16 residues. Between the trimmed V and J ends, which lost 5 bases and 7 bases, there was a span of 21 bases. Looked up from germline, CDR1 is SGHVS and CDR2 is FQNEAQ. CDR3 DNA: TGTGCCAGCAGCCCTACCCGTTTGGGAGTAAGCCAGCCCCAGCATTTT. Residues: CASSPTRLGVSQPQHF.

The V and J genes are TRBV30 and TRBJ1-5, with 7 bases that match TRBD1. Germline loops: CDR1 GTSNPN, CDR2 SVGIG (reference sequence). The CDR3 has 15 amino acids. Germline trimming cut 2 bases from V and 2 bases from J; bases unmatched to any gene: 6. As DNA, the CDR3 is TGTGCCTGGAGTTCAGGGGGTGGGCGCAATCAGCCCCAGCATTTT. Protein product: CAWSSGGGRNQPQHF. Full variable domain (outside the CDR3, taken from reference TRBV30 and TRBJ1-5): SQTIHQWPATLVQPVGSPLSLECTVEGTSNPNLYWYRQAAGRGLQLLFYSVGIGQISSEVPQNLSASRPQDRQFILSSKKLLLSDSGFYLCAWSSGGGRNQPQHFGDGTRLSIL.

The CDR3 DNA reads as TGTGCCAGCAGCGGACGACAGAATGAGCAGTTCTTC. Amino acid sequence: CASSGRQNEQFF. The rearrangement joins TRBV11-3 to TRBJ2-1, with a tentative D call TRBD1 (5 bases). V lost 5 bases and J 7 bases, leaving 9 bases between the germline ends. From germline, CDR1 is SGHNT and CDR2 YENEEA. This CDR3 spans 12 amino acids.

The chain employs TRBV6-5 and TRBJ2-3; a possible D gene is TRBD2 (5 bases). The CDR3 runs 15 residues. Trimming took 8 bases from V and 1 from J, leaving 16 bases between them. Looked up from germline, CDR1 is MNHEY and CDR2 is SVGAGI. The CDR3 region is CASSLTRGRTDTQYF. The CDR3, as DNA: TGTGCCAGCTCCCTTACTAGAGGACGCACAGATACGCAGTATTTT.

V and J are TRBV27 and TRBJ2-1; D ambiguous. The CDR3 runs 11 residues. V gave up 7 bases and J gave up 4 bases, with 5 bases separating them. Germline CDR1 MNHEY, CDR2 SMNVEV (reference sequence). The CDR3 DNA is TGTGCCAGCAAAGCATACAATGAGCAGTTCTTC. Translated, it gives CASKAYNEQFF.

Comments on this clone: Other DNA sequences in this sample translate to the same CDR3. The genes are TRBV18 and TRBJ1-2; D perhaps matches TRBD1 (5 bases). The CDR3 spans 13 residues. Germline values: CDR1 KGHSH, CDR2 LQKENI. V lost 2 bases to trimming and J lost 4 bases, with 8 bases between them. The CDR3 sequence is CASSPGQGYGYTF. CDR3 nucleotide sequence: TGTGCCAGCTCACCAGGCCAGGGCTATGGCTACACCTTC.

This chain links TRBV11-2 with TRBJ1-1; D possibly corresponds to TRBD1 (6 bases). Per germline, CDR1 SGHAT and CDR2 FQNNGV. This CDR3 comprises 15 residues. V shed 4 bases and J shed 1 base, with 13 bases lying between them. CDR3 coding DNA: TGTGCCAGCAGCTCCCGGACAGCAGAGAACACTGAAGCTTTCTTT. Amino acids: CASSSRTAENTEAFF.

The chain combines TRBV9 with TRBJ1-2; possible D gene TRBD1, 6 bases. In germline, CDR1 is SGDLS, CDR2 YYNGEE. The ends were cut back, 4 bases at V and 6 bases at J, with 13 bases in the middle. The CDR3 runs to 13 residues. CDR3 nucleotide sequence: TGTGCCAGCAGCTCGACAGGAATAAATGGCTACACCTTC. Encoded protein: CASSSTGINGYTF.